The clone carrying this T cell receptor beta chain occurred once. The target antigen is unknown. Method: immunoSEQ multiplex PCR; TCRdb's copy keeps in-frame clones and lacks some. The repertoire includes about 53,000 clones, approximately 84% of them detected once, and roughly 5% sits in the top ten. CDR1 is SGDLS, CDR2 YYNGEE, per germline. The ends lost 4 bases at V and 4 bases at J; junction bases unmatched: 9. The CDR3 loop spans 16 amino acids. This specimen belongs to a study of radiotherapy plus CTLA-4 blockade in lung cancer. Study-wide points: Per reports, early blood T cell clone dynamics, plus interferon-beta, forecast response most strongly. Expansion in blood of tumor-derived TCR clones was seen after radiotherapy plus ipilimumab.

Specimen: peripheral blood, collected from a patient treated with radiotherapy plus ipilimumab. The TCR was taken from a human donor with non-small cell lung cancer whose response to radiotherapy plus ipilimumab could not be evaluated. This chain connects TRBV9 to TRBJ2-2, with 8 bases lining up with TRBD2. CDR3 protein: CASSRSTSGLTGELFF. In DNA, the CDR3 is TGTGCCAGCAGCCGATCCACTAGCGGCCTCACCGGGGAGCTGTTTTTT.